These T cell receptor beta chains were read from a single sample in a study of control samples from healthy donors and cancer patients. Some clones are missing from TCRdb's copy, which holds only in-frame ones; the method was immunoSEQ multiplex PCR. The table includes some 120,000 clones, 87% detected once. Sequenced sample: blood. Receptors were obtained from a young man in good health. Each CDR3 is given with its conserved first and last residue. The D gene is left open where the match is weak. Only part of the rows carry a size: once, few, many, or a class if the clone is expanded.

>-|13|-|TRBJ1-1|TRBV28
TGTGCCAGCAGACGCGGGATGAACACTGAAGCTTTCTTT
CASRRGMNTEAFF
>-|13|-|TRBJ1-5|TRBV29-1
TGCAGCGTTGAAGATCATCCGGATCAGCCCCAGCATTTT
CSVEDHPDQPQHF
>-|15|-|TRBJ2-2|TRBV7-7
TGTGCTAGCAGCTTAAAAGACAAGAACACCGGGGAGCTGTTTTTT
CASSLKDKNTGELFF
>-|12|once|TRBJ2-7|TRBV19
TGTGCCAGTAGTGCCCAGGGATACGAGCAGTACTTC
CASSAQGYEQYF
>-|15|-|TRBJ2-4|TRBV19
TGTGCCAGTAGGCCTGACAGGGAGGACAAAAACATTCAGTACTTC
CASRPDREDKNIQYF
>-|13|-|TRBJ2-2|TRBV27
TGTGCCAGCAGTCCAGCCGGGACACAAGAGCTGTTTTTT
CASSPAGTQELFF
>TRBD2|16|once|TRBJ2-3|TRBV3-1/TRBV3-2
TGTGCCAGCAGCCTAGGGACTAGCGGGAGGACAGATACGCAGTATTTT
CASSLGTSGRTDTQYF
>TRBD2|17|-|TRBJ2-7|TRBV5-4
TGTGCCAGCCGCCGGGGGGCTAGCGGGAGGTCCGGGAACGAGCAGTACTTC
CASRRGASGRSGNEQYF
>TRBD2|16|-|TRBJ2-3|TRBV5-4
TGTGCCAGCAGCGTGGTAGCGGGAGGACGCACAGATACGCAGTATTTT
CASSVVAGGRTDTQYF
>-|13|-|TRBJ2-1|TRBV3-1/TRBV3-2
TGTGCCAGCAGCCATGGGCCTTACAATGAGCAGTTCTTC
CASSHGPYNEQFF
>TRBD1|13|-|TRBJ1-2|TRBV19
TGTGCCAGTAGTATTAAGGGGGCTCGAGGCTACACCTTC
CASSIKGARGYTF
>-|15|-|TRBJ2-4|TRBV4-1
TGCGCCAGCAGCCAAACGCGGGACAGCAAAAACATTCAGTACTTC
CASSQTRDSKNIQYF
>-|15|-|TRBJ1-2|TRBV5-6
TGTGCCAGCAGCTTGGTCAAGGCAGGGGTAGATGGCTACACCTTC
CASSLVKAGVDGYTF
>-|13|many|TRBJ1-1|TRBV9
TGTGCCAGCAGCGTAGAAGCGAACACTGAAGCTTTCTTT
CASSVEANTEAFF
>TRBD1|14|-|TRBJ1-1|TRBV28
TGTGCCAGCAGTTCAAGACAGGGCGGGACTGAAGCTTTCTTT
CASSSRQGGTEAFF
>-|14|-|TRBJ2-7|TRBV20-1
TGCAGTGCTAGTCCGGGAGCCCACTCCTACGAGCAGTACTTC
CSASPGAHSYEQYF
>TRBD2|15|-|TRBJ2-1|TRBV9
TGTGCCAGCAGCGTAGCTTTAGCGGGGTACAATGAGCAGTTCTTC
CASSVALAGYNEQFF
>-|16|-|TRBJ1-2|TRBV18
TGTGCCAGCTCACCAGAGGGGGGCTTCTCTAACTATGGCTACACCTTC
CASSPEGGFSNYGYTF
>-|18|-|TRBJ2-3|TRBV19
TGTGCCAGTAGGCCCGGTCTGACGGCCCCTATCAGCACAGATACGCAGTATTTT
CASRPGLTAPISTDTQYF
>-|12|-|TRBJ1-5|TRBV10-3
TGTGCCATCAGTGAGCCGAAACAGCCCCAGCATTTT
CAISEPKQPQHF
>-|13|-|TRBJ2-2|TRBV10-3
TGTGCCATCAGTGAGCGGGACGGCGGGGAGCTGTTTTTT
CAISERDGGELFF
>TRBD2|15|-|TRBJ2-7|TRBV5-1
TGCGCCAGCAGAGTTTCGACTAGCGGTTCCTACGAGCAGTACTTC
CASRVSTSGSYEQYF
>-|16|once|TRBJ2-2|TRBV9
TGTGCCAGCAGAAGCGTTGGCAGCGCGAACACCGGGGAGCTGTTTTTT
CASRSVGSANTGELFF
>-|13|few|TRBJ1-2|TRBV6-4
TGTGCCAGCAGTGTACAGCCCGACTATGGCTACACCTTC
CASSVQPDYGYTF
>-|17|-|TRBJ2-1|TRBV21-1
TGTGCCAGCACCTCCAGCGGGCTCTTTACCCCCTACAATGAGCAGTTCTTC
CASTSSGLFTPYNEQFF
>-|15|-|TRBJ2-5|TRBV7-2
TGTGCCAGCAGCTTAGGTGGGAGTGGGGGAGAGACCCAGTACTTC
CASSLGGSGGETQYF
>-|14|-|TRBJ1-6|TRBV6-5
TGTGCCAGCGGCCAGACCCTATATAATTCACCCCTCCACTTT
CASGQTLYNSPLHF
>TRBD2|16|-|TRBJ2-1|TRBV5-1
TGCGCCAGCAGCGGCCTTGGAGGGAGGGACTACAATGAGCAGTTCTTC
CASSGLGGRDYNEQFF
>-|15|few|TRBJ2-3|TRBV7-6
TGTGCCAGCAGCTTAGCCTCTCACAGCACAGATACGCAGTATTTT
CASSLASHSTDTQYF
>TRBD1|16|-|TRBJ1-5|TRBV28
TGTGCCAGCACCCAATGGACAGGGAGCCAGGGCCAGCCCCAGCATTTT
CASTQWTGSQGQPQHF
>-|14|-|TRBJ2-7|TRBV9
TGTGCCAGCAGCGTAGGCGTCGGGAGCGACGAGCAGTACTTC
CASSVGVGSDEQYF
>TRBD1|13|once|TRBJ1-2|TRBV7-3
TGTGCCAGCAGTCCAGACAGGGACGGTGGCTACACCTTC
CASSPDRDGGYTF
>-|16|-|TRBJ1-2|TRBV6-1
TGTGCCAGCAGTGAAATTGAGCGGAGGGCCAACTATGGCTACACCTTC
CASSEIERRANYGYTF
>-|17|-|TRBJ1-5|TRBV18
TGTGCCAGCTCACCACGGCCGGGTAACGGGGACAATCAGCCCCAGCATTTT
CASSPRPGNGDNQPQHF
>-|14|-|TRBJ1-2|TRBV28
TGTGCCAGCAGTTTACCGCTTCGAAAGTATGGCTACACCTTC
CASSLPLRKYGYTF
>-|16|few|TRBJ2-1|TRBV3-1/TRBV3-2
TGTGCCAGCAGCCAAGGTGATATGAAGTTCTACAATGAGCAGTTCTTC
CASSQGDMKFYNEQFF
>TRBD2|15|-|TRBJ2-3|TRBV9
TGTGCCAGCGGTACTAGCGGGAGGGCCCCAGATACGCAGTATTTT
CASGTSGRAPDTQYF
>-|16|-|TRBJ1-1|TRBV15
TGTGCCACCAGCAGACCCCAGGGAATAAGGGACACTGAAGCTTTCTTT
CATSRPQGIRDTEAFF
>-|12|-|TRBJ2-7|TRBV6-5
TGTGCCAGCCGGACGGGCTCCTACGAGCAGTACTTC
CASRTGSYEQYF
>TRBD1|14|few|TRBJ2-1|TRBV15
TGTGCCACCAGCACACCTAGACAGGGGGATGAGCAGTTCTTC
CATSTPRQGDEQFF
>TRBD1|13|-|TRBJ1-1|TRBV11-2
TGTGCCAGCAGCTTAATCGGGGACAGTGAAGCTTTCTTT
CASSLIGDSEAFF
>TRBD1|19|-|TRBJ2-7|TRBV4-3
TGCGCCAGCAGCCAAGTTGCCATGGGATACGGGGACAGGGGGAGCCAGCAGTACTTC
CASSQVAMGYGDRGSQQYF
>-|10|-|TRBJ2-3|TRBV9
TGTGCCAGCTCCGGAGATACGCAGTATTTT
CASSGDTQYF
>-|15|-|TRBJ2-2|TRBV27
TGTGCCAGCGCCCCCAATTGGGTGGTTACCGGGGAGCTGTTTTTT
CASAPNWVVTGELFF
>TRBD1|13|-|TRBJ2-3|TRBV28
TGTGTCAGCGAGGGACAGGGGGCAGATACGCAGTATTTT
CVSEGQGADTQYF
>-|13|-|TRBJ2-1|TRBV11-2
TGTGCCAGCAGCTTAAGGAGACCCAATGAGCAGTTCTTC
CASSLRRPNEQFF
>-|12|-|TRBJ2-7|TRBV19
TGTGCCAGTAGTATAGGTGAGGAAGGGCAGTACTTC
CASSIGEEGQYF
>-|15|-|TRBJ1-1|TRBV4-2
TGTGCCAGCAGCCAAGCCAGGGCCGCTTGGGCTGAAGCTTTCTTT
CASSQARAAWAEAFF
>-|14|-|TRBJ2-1|TRBV5-4
TGTGCCAGCAGCTTGACGGACACGATGGGTGAGCAGTTCTTC
CASSLTDTMGEQFF
>-|14|-|TRBJ2-3|TRBV19
TGTGCCAGTAGTATTGGGGGATACTTAGATACGCAGTATTTT
CASSIGGYLDTQYF
>-|15|-|TRBJ2-7|TRBV9
TGTGCCAGCAGCCCCGAGGACGCAGGGAACTACGAGCAGTACTTC
CASSPEDAGNYEQYF
>TRBD1|15|-|TRBJ1-6|TRBV27
TGTGCCAGCAGTTCAGGACAGGGACCTAATTCACCCCTCCACTTT
CASSSGQGPNSPLHF
>-|14|-|TRBJ2-7|TRBV12-5
TGTGCTGGGGCGCCCCCCGCGAGTCACCACGAGCAGTACTTC
CAGAPPASHHEQYF
>TRBD1|14|-|TRBJ1-2|TRBV6-4
TGTGCCAGCAGTGACTCCGGGACAGGCTATGGCTACACCTTC
CASSDSGTGYGYTF
>-|15|few|TRBJ2-3|TRBV28
TGTGCCAGCAGTTTCTTTTCCAGGGGCCCAGATACGCAGTATTTT
CASSFFSRGPDTQYF
>TRBD1|17|-|TRBJ2-1|TRBV9
TGTGCCAGCAGCGTAGCTATCGGGACAGCAGTGTACAATGAGCAGTTCTTC
CASSVAIGTAVYNEQFF
>-|15|-|TRBJ1-1|TRBV10-3
TGTGCCATCAGCTGGGTTCCGACAGAGAACACTGAAGCTTTCTTT
CAISWVPTENTEAFF